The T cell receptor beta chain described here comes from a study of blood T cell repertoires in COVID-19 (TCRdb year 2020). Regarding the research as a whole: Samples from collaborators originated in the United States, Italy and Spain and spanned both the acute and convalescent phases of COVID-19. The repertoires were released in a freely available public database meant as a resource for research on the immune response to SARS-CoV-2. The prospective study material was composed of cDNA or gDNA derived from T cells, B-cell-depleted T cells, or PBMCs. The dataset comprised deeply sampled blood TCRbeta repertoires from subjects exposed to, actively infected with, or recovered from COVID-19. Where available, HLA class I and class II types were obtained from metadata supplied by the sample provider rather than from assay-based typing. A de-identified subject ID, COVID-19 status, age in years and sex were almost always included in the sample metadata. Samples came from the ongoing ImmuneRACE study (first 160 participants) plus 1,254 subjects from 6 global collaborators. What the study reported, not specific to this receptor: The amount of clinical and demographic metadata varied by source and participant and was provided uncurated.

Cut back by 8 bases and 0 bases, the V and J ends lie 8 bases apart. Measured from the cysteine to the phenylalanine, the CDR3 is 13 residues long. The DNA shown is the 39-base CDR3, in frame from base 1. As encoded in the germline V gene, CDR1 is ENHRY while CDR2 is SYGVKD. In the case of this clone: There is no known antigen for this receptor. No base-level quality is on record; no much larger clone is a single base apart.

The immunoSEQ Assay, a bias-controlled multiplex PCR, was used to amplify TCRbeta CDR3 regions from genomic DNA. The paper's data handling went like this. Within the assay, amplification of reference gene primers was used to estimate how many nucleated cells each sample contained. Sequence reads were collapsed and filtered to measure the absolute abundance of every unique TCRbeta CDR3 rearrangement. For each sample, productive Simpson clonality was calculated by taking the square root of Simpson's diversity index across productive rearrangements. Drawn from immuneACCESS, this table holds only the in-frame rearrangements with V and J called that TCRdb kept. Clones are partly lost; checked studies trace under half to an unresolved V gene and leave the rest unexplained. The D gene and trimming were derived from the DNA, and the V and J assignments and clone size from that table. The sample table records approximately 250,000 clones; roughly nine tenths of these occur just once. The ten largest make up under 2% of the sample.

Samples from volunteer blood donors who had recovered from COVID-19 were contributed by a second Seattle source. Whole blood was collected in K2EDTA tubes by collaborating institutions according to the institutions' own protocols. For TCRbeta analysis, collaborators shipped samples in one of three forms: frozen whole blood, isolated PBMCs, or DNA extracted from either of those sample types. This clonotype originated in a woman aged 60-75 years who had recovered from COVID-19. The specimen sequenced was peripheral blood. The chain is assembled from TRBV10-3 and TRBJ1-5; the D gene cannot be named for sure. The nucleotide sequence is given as TGTGCCATCTCCCAAAATAGCAATCAGCCCCAGCATTTT. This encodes CAISQNSNQPQHF.